The rows below give T cell receptor beta chains drawn from one sample of a study of cytomegalovirus exposure and HLA in healthy donors. Sequencing used immunoSEQ multiplex PCR; TCRdb keeps in-frame clones, though not all of them. The sample yields about 83,000 clones, 96% seen once. Input material: PBMCs. Source of these receptors: a woman in her late teens or twenties in good health and CMV-seronegative. Each CDR3 is given with its conserved first and last residue. The D gene is left open where the match is weak.

cdr3_length: 18; d_call: TRBD2; j_call: TRBJ2-1; v_call: TRBV5-8; cdr3_aa: CASSLDVLAEITHNEQFF
cdr3_length: 15; d_call: .; j_call: TRBJ2-2; v_call: TRBV5-6; cdr3_aa: CASSLSPGSPGELFF
cdr3_length: 16; d_call: TRBD1; j_call: TRBJ1-4; v_call: TRBV7-6; cdr3_aa: CASSLNSGTGDEKLFF
cdr3_length: 13; d_call: .; j_call: TRBJ1-5; v_call: TRBV30; cdr3_aa: CAWNRQGNQPQHF
cdr3_length: 13; d_call: .; j_call: TRBJ2-7; v_call: TRBV28; cdr3_aa: CASSQGIRYEQYF
cdr3_length: 15; d_call: .; j_call: TRBJ2-7; v_call: TRBV7-9; cdr3_aa: CASSLGSWEAGEQYF
cdr3_length: 13; d_call: .; j_call: TRBJ1-1; v_call: TRBV19; cdr3_aa: CASSERGNTEAFF
cdr3_length: 16; d_call: TRBD1; j_call: TRBJ1-1; v_call: TRBV6-1; cdr3_aa: CASSEQGAKRTTEAFF
cdr3_length: 11; d_call: .; j_call: TRBJ2-7; v_call: TRBV11-3; cdr3_aa: CASSLFPEQYF
cdr3_length: 14; d_call: .; j_call: TRBJ1-3; v_call: TRBV28; cdr3_aa: CASSSMTGGNTIYF
cdr3_length: 15; d_call: .; j_call: TRBJ2-7; v_call: TRBV18; cdr3_aa: CATRRGSSLLGEQYF
cdr3_length: 14; d_call: .; j_call: TRBJ1-3; v_call: TRBV7-2; cdr3_aa: CASSPLSSGNTIYF
cdr3_length: 14; d_call: TRBD2; j_call: TRBJ2-1; v_call: TRBV7-2; cdr3_aa: CASSFGGRINEQFF
cdr3_length: 13; d_call: .; j_call: TRBJ1-1; v_call: TRBV28; cdr3_aa: CASTFAGDTEAFF
cdr3_length: 18; d_call: .; j_call: TRBJ1-3; v_call: TRBV2; cdr3_aa: CATSRSAAGVGKGNTIYF
cdr3_length: 13; d_call: .; j_call: TRBJ1-4; v_call: TRBV10-3; cdr3_aa: CAAGGPYNEKLFF
cdr3_length: 14; d_call: .; j_call: TRBJ2-7; v_call: TRBV19; cdr3_aa: CASSMEGSPYEQYF
cdr3_length: 13; d_call: .; j_call: TRBJ2-2; v_call: TRBV9; cdr3_aa: CASSVSDTGELFF
cdr3_length: 16; d_call: TRBD1; j_call: TRBJ1-5; v_call: TRBV6-1; cdr3_aa: CASSEAGTGPNQPQHF
cdr3_length: 12; d_call: .; j_call: TRBJ2-7; v_call: TRBV28; cdr3_aa: CASSLSPGEQYF
cdr3_length: 14; d_call: TRBD1; j_call: TRBJ1-1; v_call: TRBV6-5; cdr3_aa: CASSRQGAGTEAFF
cdr3_length: 15; d_call: .; j_call: TRBJ2-4; v_call: TRBV13; cdr3_aa: CASSLDGKAKNIQYF
cdr3_length: 17; d_call: TRBD1; j_call: TRBJ2-3; v_call: TRBV18; cdr3_aa: CASSPQGGTGHTDTQYF
cdr3_length: 17; d_call: TRBD2; j_call: TRBJ2-4; v_call: TRBV28; cdr3_aa: CASSLGLAGRTKNIQYF
cdr3_length: 14; d_call: .; j_call: TRBJ2-1; v_call: TRBV4-1; cdr3_aa: CASSQDRGFNEQFF
cdr3_length: 18; d_call: .; j_call: TRBJ2-7; v_call: TRBV7-9; cdr3_aa: CASSLGRLQASLTYEQYF
cdr3_length: 15; d_call: TRBD2; j_call: TRBJ2-5; v_call: TRBV5-1; cdr3_aa: CASRMGLAGSETQYF
cdr3_length: 19; d_call: .; j_call: TRBJ1-5; v_call: TRBV21-1; cdr3_aa: CASSTDRGQQASRNQPQHF
cdr3_length: 13; d_call: .; j_call: TRBJ2-2; v_call: TRBV28; cdr3_aa: CASSFPGTGELFF
cdr3_length: 19; d_call: TRBD2; j_call: TRBJ2-5; v_call: TRBV11-2; cdr3_aa: CASSSRLGFEREGSETQYF
cdr3_length: 17; d_call: .; j_call: TRBJ2-3; v_call: TRBV18; cdr3_aa: CASLFQGSEKSTDTQYF
cdr3_length: 15; d_call: TRBD2; j_call: TRBJ2-1; v_call: TRBV15; cdr3_aa: CATSRDREVANEQFF
cdr3_length: 15; d_call: .; j_call: TRBJ1-1; v_call: TRBV5-1; cdr3_aa: CASSLVGGANTEAFF
cdr3_length: 15; d_call: .; j_call: TRBJ2-1; v_call: TRBV10-1; cdr3_aa: CASSEAGIMGNEQFF
cdr3_length: 14; d_call: .; j_call: TRBJ2-7; v_call: TRBV9; cdr3_aa: CASSPVAWSYEQYF
cdr3_length: 19; d_call: TRBD1; j_call: TRBJ1-5; v_call: TRBV19; cdr3_aa: CASRVLRDRGLYSNQPQHF
cdr3_length: 19; d_call: .; j_call: TRBJ1-2; v_call: TRBV21-1; cdr3_aa: CASSLYTRLRPPGGYGYTF
cdr3_length: 15; d_call: TRBD2; j_call: TRBJ2-1; v_call: TRBV28; cdr3_aa: CASSFPSGRGGEQFF
cdr3_length: 13; d_call: .; j_call: TRBJ2-7; v_call: TRBV28; cdr3_aa: CASSPDYFGEQYF
cdr3_length: 12; d_call: TRBD1; j_call: TRBJ1-1; v_call: TRBV10-3; cdr3_aa: CAISGGQSEAFF
cdr3_length: 17; d_call: .; j_call: TRBJ2-6; v_call: TRBV5-1; cdr3_aa: CASSLSQVISGANVLTF
cdr3_length: 14; d_call: .; j_call: TRBJ1-2; v_call: TRBV15; cdr3_aa: CATSRETQGYGYTF